This T cell receptor beta chain was sequenced in a study of T-cell reconstitution after alpha-beta-depleted transplantation in children. V dropped 0 bases and J dropped 8; count of bases not matched to a gene: 2. The CDR3 spans 13 residues. CDR1 is SGDLS and CDR2 is YYNGEE in the germline V gene. Whole-study results and caveats: Expanded clones from the graft, numbering several hundred, reportedly supplied alpha-beta T cells about two months after transplant.

Preparation of the TCRbeta library was carried out with unique molecular identifiers. TCRdb ran MiXCR on the PCR reads and lists one entry per CDR3 protein. This sample carries about 980,000 distinct CDR3 sequences, under 30% of them seen once, and the ten largest clones take around 30%. This clonotype has a handful of counts. Antigen specificity is unknown. The clonotype comes from a boy under two years old who had a stem cell transplant for SCID, so the T cells may come from the graft donor. This material consisted of PBMCs, mostly from graft donor cells, taken 360 days after TCRalphabeta/CD19-depleted stem cell transplant. The chain has TRBV9 and TRBJ2-1; 7 nucleotides line up with TRBD1. The CDR3 region has the DNA TGTGCCAGCAGCGTAGAAGGGGGCGATGAGCAGTTCTTC. Translating gives CASSVEGGDEQFF.